This is a list of T cell receptor beta chains from one sample in a study of healthy donors' naive CD4 and CD8 T cells. TCRdb recomputed calls from the reads with MiXCR, one row per CDR3 protein. The table lists about 200,000 distinct CDR3 sequences, under 85% of them singletons, with less than 2.5% in the top ten. The sequencing sample was made of naive CD4+ and CD8+ T cells sorted from blood, pooled from several donors. All receptors derive from a pool of human donors in good health; the sample pools cells from several healthy donors. Both conserved end residues are part of each CDR3.

V: TRBV6-5
J: TRBJ2-5
CDR3: CASSYYSGQETQYF

V: TRBV6-2/TRBV6-3
J: TRBJ1-6
CDR3: CASSYNGHSPLHF

V: TRBV27
J: TRBJ1-6
CDR3: CASSLSRDSPLHF

V: TRBV12-3/TRBV12-4
J: TRBJ2-3
CDR3: CASSSRESTDTQYF

V: TRBV29-1
J: TRBJ2-1
CDR3: CSVGQALSGNEQFF

V: TRBV29-1
J: TRBJ2-3
CDR3: CSVEEPLQIAGAQYF

V: TRBV27
J: TRBJ1-2
CDR3: CASTNRAESNYGYTF

V: TRBV19
J: TRBJ1-1
CDR3: CASSIYENTEAFF

V: TRBV30
J: TRBJ2-3
CDR3: CAWSVPVADTQYF

V: TRBV5-1
J: TRBJ2-7
CDR3: CASSSGLADAYEQYF

V: TRBV27
J: TRBJ2-2
CDR3: CASSFLTGELFF

V: TRBV7-8
J: TRBJ2-1
CDR3: CASSSGGSSGWNEQFF

V: TRBV6-2/TRBV6-3
J: TRBJ2-5
CDR3: CASRFVLERPETQYF

V: TRBV6-6
J: TRBJ1-1
CDR3: CASSTLRVTEAFF

V: TRBV29-1
J: TRBJ1-2
CDR3: CSVPGREGYGYTF

V: TRBV29-1
J: TRBJ1-3
CDR3: CSVGDRGRPGWGSTPGNTIYF

V: TRBV19
J: TRBJ2-1
CDR3: CASSMARELYNEQFF

V: TRBV30
J: TRBJ2-7
CDR3: CAWSAGTYEQYF

V: TRBV27
J: TRBJ1-1
CDR3: CASALAFGVNTEAFF

V: TRBV12-5
J: TRBJ1-5
CDR3: CASGLVREWSAPSAPRQPQHF

V: TRBV10-3
J: TRBJ2-3
CDR3: CAISESITQGGTDTQYF

V: TRBV19
J: TRBJ2-1
CDR3: CASSPQVASLHPAVF

V: TRBV4-3
J: TRBJ2-1
CDR3: CASSQDQREGNNEQFF

V: TRBV20-1
J: TRBJ2-3
CDR3: CSARIPSSGRTDTQYF

V: TRBV18
J: TRBJ2-3
CDR3: CASSPGQGGGDTQYF

V: TRBV15
J: TRBJ2-4
CDR3: CATSRTPGTDVAKNIQYF

V: TRBV27
J: TRBJ1-3
CDR3: CASSLGTGSGNTIYF

V: TRBV6-5
J: TRBJ1-5
CDR3: CASSYGRNQPQHF

V: TRBV5-6
J: TRBJ1-2
CDR3: CASSRQGAINYGYTF

V: TRBV12-3/TRBV12-4
J: TRBJ1-5
CDR3: CASSLVVGNQPQHF

V: TRBV29-1
J: TRBJ1-1
CDR3: CSAWIQHKVNTEAFF